Here is one T cell receptor delta chain with its context. A single base is all that separates this from a far larger clone, so a read error is likely. V gave up 0 bases and J gave up 0 bases; unmatched junction bases: 4. The CDR3 totals 18 residues. From germline, CDR1 is GEAIGNYY and CDR2 EKD. TCRdb ran CATT on the RT-PCR reads. The data contain roughly 960 delta-chain clones, about 26% of them seen just once; the ten biggest clones take up 30% to 40%. The sample belongs to a study of gammadelta T cells in human blood. The clonotype was recovered from a human donor. The chain has TRDV2 and TRDJ3; 7 bases map to TRDD3. Since TCRdb gives no J gene, matching the DNA to germline was used here to assign it. The source material was Vgamma9Vdelta2 gamma-delta T cells from adult blood. The CDR3 sequence is CACDTMVGDSWDTRQMFF. The CDR3 coding sequence is TGTGCCTGTGACACCATGGTGGGGGACTCCTGGGACACCCGACAGATGTTTTTC.